This TCR beta chain emerged from a study of blood T cell repertoires in COVID-19. Study in general: Acute and convalescent COVID-19 specimens originated in the United States, Italy and Spain.

Sequencing was performed with immunoSEQ multiplex PCR; in TCRdb, only in-frame clones are kept and a portion is missing. Among around 300,000 clones listed, 91% were seen once. This CDR3 spans 16 amino acids. After removal of 5 bases from V and 0 bases from J, the junction contained 5 bases not matched to a gene. Germline V gives CDR1 MNHEY, CDR2 SMNVEV (reference sequence). Patients of the Seattle cohort, enrolled during active infection, were followed longitudinally. V usage is TRBV27 and J usage is TRBJ2-1, with 9 bases that match TRBD2. Material for sequencing was peripheral blood. This sequence was found in a woman aged 25-40 years with COVID-19, enrolled during active disease. The CDR3 protein is CASSHYSGGSYNEQFF. The CDR3 DNA sequence: TGTGCCAGCAGTCATTATAGCGGGGGCTCCTACAATGAGCAGTTCTTC.